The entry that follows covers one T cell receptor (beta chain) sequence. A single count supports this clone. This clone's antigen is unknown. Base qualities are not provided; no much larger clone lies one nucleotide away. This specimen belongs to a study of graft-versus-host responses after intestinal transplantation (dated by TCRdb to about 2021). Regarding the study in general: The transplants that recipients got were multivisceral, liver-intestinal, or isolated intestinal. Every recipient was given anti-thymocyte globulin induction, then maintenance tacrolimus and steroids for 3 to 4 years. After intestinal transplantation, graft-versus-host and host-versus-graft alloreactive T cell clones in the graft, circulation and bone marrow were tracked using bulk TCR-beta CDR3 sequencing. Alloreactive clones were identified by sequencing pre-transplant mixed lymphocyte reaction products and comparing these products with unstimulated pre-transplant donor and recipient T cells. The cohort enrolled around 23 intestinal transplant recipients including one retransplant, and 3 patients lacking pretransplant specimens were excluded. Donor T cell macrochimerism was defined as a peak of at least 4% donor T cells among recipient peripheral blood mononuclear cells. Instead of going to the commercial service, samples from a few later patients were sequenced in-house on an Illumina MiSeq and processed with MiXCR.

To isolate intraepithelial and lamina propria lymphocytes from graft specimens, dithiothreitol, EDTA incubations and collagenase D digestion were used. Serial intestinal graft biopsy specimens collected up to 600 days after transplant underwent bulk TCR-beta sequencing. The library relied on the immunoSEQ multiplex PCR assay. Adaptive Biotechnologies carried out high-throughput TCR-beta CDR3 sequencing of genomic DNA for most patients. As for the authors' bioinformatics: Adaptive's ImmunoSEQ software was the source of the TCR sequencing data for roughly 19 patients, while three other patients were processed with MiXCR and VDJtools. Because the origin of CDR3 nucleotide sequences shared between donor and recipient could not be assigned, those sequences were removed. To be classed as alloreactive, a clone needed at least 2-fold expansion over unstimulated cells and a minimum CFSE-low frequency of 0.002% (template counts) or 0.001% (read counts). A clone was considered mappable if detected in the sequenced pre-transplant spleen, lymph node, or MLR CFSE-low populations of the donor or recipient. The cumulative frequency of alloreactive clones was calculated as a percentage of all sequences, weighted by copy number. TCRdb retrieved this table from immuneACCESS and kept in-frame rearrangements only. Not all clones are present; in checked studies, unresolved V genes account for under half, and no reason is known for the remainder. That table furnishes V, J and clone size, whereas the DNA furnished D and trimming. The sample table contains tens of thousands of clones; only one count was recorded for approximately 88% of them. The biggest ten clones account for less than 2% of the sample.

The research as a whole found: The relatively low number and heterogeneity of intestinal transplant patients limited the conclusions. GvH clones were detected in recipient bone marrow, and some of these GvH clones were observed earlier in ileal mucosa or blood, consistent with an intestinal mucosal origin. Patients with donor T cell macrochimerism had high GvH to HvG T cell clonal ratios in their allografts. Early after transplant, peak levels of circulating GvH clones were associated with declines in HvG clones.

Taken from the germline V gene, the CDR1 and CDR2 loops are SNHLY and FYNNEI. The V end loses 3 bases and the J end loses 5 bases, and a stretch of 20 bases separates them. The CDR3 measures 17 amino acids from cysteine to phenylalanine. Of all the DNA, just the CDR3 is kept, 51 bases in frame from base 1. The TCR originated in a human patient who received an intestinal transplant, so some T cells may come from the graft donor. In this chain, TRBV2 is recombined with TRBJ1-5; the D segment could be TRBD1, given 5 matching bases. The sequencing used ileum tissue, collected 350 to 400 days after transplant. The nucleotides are TGTGCCAGCAGTGATGTGGCAGGGCTCCTCCTAGATCAGCCCCAGCATTTT. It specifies CASSDVAGLLLDQPQHF.